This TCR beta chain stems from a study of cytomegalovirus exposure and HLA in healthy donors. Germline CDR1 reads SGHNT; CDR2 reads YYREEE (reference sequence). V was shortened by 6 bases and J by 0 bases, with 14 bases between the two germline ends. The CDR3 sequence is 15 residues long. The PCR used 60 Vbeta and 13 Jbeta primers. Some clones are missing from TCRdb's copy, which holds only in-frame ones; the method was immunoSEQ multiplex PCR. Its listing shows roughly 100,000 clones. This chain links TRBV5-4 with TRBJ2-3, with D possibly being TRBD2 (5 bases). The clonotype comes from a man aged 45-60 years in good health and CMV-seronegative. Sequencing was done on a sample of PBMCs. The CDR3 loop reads CASTPSTGSTDTQYF. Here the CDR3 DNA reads TGTGCCAGCACCCCCTCCACGGGAAGCACAGATACGCAGTATTTT.